Reported below is one TCR beta chain. It was with 60 Vbeta and 13 Jbeta primers that the PCR ran. Method: immunoSEQ multiplex PCR; TCRdb's copy keeps in-frame clones and lacks some. The data show about 160,000 clones, under 80% seen once. These data are taken from a study of cytomegalovirus exposure and HLA in healthy donors. The V gene lost 2 bases and the J gene lost 0 bases, with 10 bases spanning the gap. Germline V gene lookup returns CDR1 MNHNS and CDR2 SASEGT. The CDR3 is made up of 15 amino acids. The receptor comes from a woman between 25 and 40 years old in good health and CMV-seronegative. Sequencing used PBMCs. This rearrangement joins TRBV6-1 to TRBJ1-2; D is unresolved. CDR3 region: CASSEYRGANYGYTF. For the CDR3, the DNA is TGTGCCAGCAGTGAATATCGGGGAGCTAACTATGGCTACACCTTC.